This is a list of T cell receptor beta chains from one sample in a study of cytomegalovirus exposure and HLA in healthy donors. TCRdb's table, derived via immunoSEQ multiplex PCR, lists solely in-frame clones and lacks some. The profile shows 90,000 to 110,000 clones, approximately 69% of them singletons. The sequenced material came from PBMCs. These receptors were taken from a man aged 30-40 years in good health and CMV-seronegative. Each CDR3 is given with its conserved first and last residue.

v_call	j_call	cdr3_aa
TRBV10-3	TRBJ1-2	CAISGWDRGKGYTF
TRBV9	TRBJ2-1	CASSARTSGSSYNEQFF
TRBV28	TRBJ2-1	CASSSGTVGQFF
TRBV4-3	TRBJ2-5	CASSQDSWTGSETQYF
TRBV6-5	TRBJ1-3	CASSYYGQGTNTIYF
TRBV7-2	TRBJ2-1	CASSPGLGGVEQFF
TRBV11-3	TRBJ1-1	CASSLGGDSEAFF
TRBV4-2	-	CASSQESRNYEQYF
TRBV7-2	TRBJ1-1	CASSFAGPTEAFF
TRBV28	TRBJ1-5	CASRGETSNQPQHF
TRBV9	TRBJ2-5	CASSVVGVGFETQYF
TRBV28	TRBJ2-1	CASSLIGGEDEQFF
TRBV11-3	TRBJ2-4	CASSPSTSGRMLAAKNIQYF
TRBV19	TRBJ1-2	CASSIVRQGYGCTF
TRBV19	TRBJ2-1	CASSIVWTSGNEQFF
TRBV5-1	TRBJ2-1	CASSFGLAGGQTEQFF
TRBV11-3	TRBJ2-1	CASSLSGQFLVYNEQFF
TRBV5-1	TRBJ1-4	CASSPLSTGGQAKLFF
TRBV19	TRBJ2-7	CASSQYRGSEQYF
TRBV5-6	TRBJ2-1	CASSLGWAPYNEQFF